These 16 T cell receptor beta chains came from one sample sequenced in a study of T cell repertoires in aging, cancer and after chemotherapy. TCR beta rearrangements were amplified from peripheral blood genomic DNA. A mixed TRB-A/B primer pool amplified rearranged TRB by multiplex touch-down PCR. TCRdb analysed the multiplex PCR reads with MiXCR anew, one entry per CDR3 protein. The sample contains about 1,900 distinct CDR3 sequences, 20% of which appear only once. Sequenced material: blood. These receptors were obtained from a human donor with a solid tumor.

CDR3 in DNA: TGCGCCAGCAGCTCCGGACAGGGTGCGGTAAAGCAGTACTTC. Translation: CASSSGQGAVKQYF. V gene TRBV5-1 combines with J gene TRBJ2-7; 8 bases match TRBD1. In germline, CDR1 is SGHRS, CDR2 YFSETQ. With V trimmed by 3 bases and J by 8 bases, 10 bases remained unmatched. The CDR3 runs 14 residues.

This clonotype is labeled as medium-sized. V is TRBV19 and J is TRBJ2-2; perhaps TRBD1 as D (6 bases). V shed 4 bases and J shed 1 base, with 19 bases lying between them. CDR1 is LNHDA, CDR2 SQIVND, per germline (reference sequence). The CDR3 covers 18 residues. CDR3 region: CASSTLQFRTENTGELFF. CDR3 DNA: TGTGCCAGTAGTACACTACAATTTCGGACAGAGAACACCGGGGAGCTGTTTTTT.

This clonotype is labeled large (0.1 to 1%). The gene calls are TRBV29-1 and TRBJ2-1; 9 bases match TRBD2. In germline, CDR1 is SQVTM, CDR2 ANQGSEA. CDR3 length: 16 amino acids. With V trimmed by 3 bases and J by 0 bases, 6 bases remained unmatched. The CDR3 bases are TGCAGCGTTGAGGGTAATAGCGGGAGCTCCTACAATGAGCAGTTCTTC. Protein product: CSVEGNSGSSYNEQFF.

In this sample, this clonotype is medium-sized (0.01 to 0.1%). This chain uses TRBV18 with TRBJ1-1, with 7 bases fitting TRBD1. The CDR3 sequence is 12 residues long. The trim removed 6 bases at V and 7 bases at J, leaving 5 bases unmatched. Germline-derived CDR1 and CDR2 are KGHSH and LQKENI. The CDR3 sequence: CASSRRDSEAFF. CDR3 DNA: TGTGCCAGCTCCCGACGGGACAGTGAAGCTTTCTTT.

As regards this clonotype: This may be a read error: a much more frequent sequence differs by one nucleotide. The chain uses TRBV4-2 and TRBJ2-1; D ambiguous. CDR1 LGHNA and CDR2 YNFKEQ come from the germline V gene. V was cut by 3 bases and J by 2 bases, with 11 bases left in between. The CDR3 loop spans 15 amino acids. As DNA, the CDR3 is TGTGCCAGCAGCCAGATAGCCGCCCCCTACAATGAGCAGTTCTTC. It codes for CASSQIAAPYNEQFF.

By sample share, this clonotype is medium-sized. CDR3 nucleotide sequence: TGTGCCAGCAGTTTGTCCAGGCGTAGAACTAACTATGGCTACACCTTC. Protein sequence: CASSLSRRRTNYGYTF. This chain links TRBV6-2 or TRBV6-3 with TRBJ1-2; D not resolved. Germline assignment: CDR1 MNHEY and CDR2 SVGEGT. CDR3 length: 16 residues. The germline V and J ends were trimmed by 4 bases and 0 bases, with 15 bases remaining between them.

The chain recombines TRBV6-6 with TRBJ1-4; no definite D call. In germline, CDR1 is MNHNY, CDR2 SVGAGI (reference sequence). The CDR3 is 15 residues long. Trimming removed 0 bases from V and 1 base from J, with 6 bases in between. Here the CDR3 reads CASSYSMITNEKLFF. The CDR3 DNA reads as TGTGCCAGCAGTTACTCGATGATAACTAATGAAAAACTGTTTTTT.

This clonotype was counted a single time. The V and J genes are TRBV6-5 and TRBJ1-2; 11 nucleotides match TRBD1. With V trimmed by 6 bases and J by 7 bases, 4 bases remained unmatched. The CDR3 consists of 13 residues. Germline values: CDR1 MNHEY, CDR2 SVGAGI. In DNA form, the CDR3 reads TGTGCCAGCAGCCGCGGGACAGGGGGTGGCTACACCTTC. It is translated as CASSRGTGGGYTF.

By share, this clonotype counts as large. The chain combines TRBV6-5 with TRBJ2-3; TRBD2 is a possible D gene (5 bases). V was shortened by 7 bases and J by 3 bases, with 14 bases between the two germline ends. In germline, CDR1 is MNHEY, CDR2 SVGAGI. This CDR3 has 14 residues. CDR3 sequence: CASTRSGRTDTQYF. Written as DNA, the CDR3 is TGTGCCAGCACCCGGAGCGGACGGACAGATACGCAGTATTTT.

This clonotype rates as medium-sized. CDR3 sequence: CASSPYTSGVETQYF. In DNA, the CDR3 is TGTGCCAGCAGTCCTTATACTAGCGGGGTGGAGACCCAGTACTTC. V gene TRBV6-5 combines with J gene TRBJ2-5; 10 positions match TRBD2. The CDR3 sequence is 15 residues long. The germline gives CDR1 MNHEY, CDR2 SVGAGI. Trimming cost V 5 bases and J 5 bases; bases outside gene matches: 8.

In this sample, this clonotype turned up a few times. Mismatch with germline at one junction end may stem from a read error. This chain connects TRBV20-1 to TRBJ2-5; D unclear. Germline loops: CDR1 DFQATT, CDR2 SNEGSKA (reference sequence). The CDR3 has 11 amino acids. CDR3 DNA: TGCAGTGCGAGAGCCGCGGAGACCCAGTACTTC. It yields the protein CSARAAETQYF.

As for this clonotype: This sequence may be a read error, since a much larger clone differs from it by one base. The chain carries TRBV12-3 or TRBV12-4 and TRBJ1-2; 7 bases map to TRBD1. This CDR3 is 13 amino acids long. The CDR3 coding sequence is TGTGCCAGCAGCCCGACAGGGAACTGTGGCTACACCTTC. Its protein product is CASSPTGNCGYTF.

The chain recombines TRBV18 with TRBJ1-6; a possible D gene is TRBD1 (5 bases). The CDR3 consists of 16 residues. CDR1 is KGHSH, CDR2 LQKENI, per germline. Trimming cost V 2 bases and J 5 bases, with 13 bases left between them. CDR3 DNA sequence: TGTGCCAGCTCACCAACGCCCGGGACGAATAATTCACCCCTCCACTTT. Translated, it gives CASSPTPGTNNSPLHF.

This clonotype was detected only a few times. The V call is TRBV20-1, the J call TRBJ2-1; TRBD2 aligns across 11 bases. Germline assignment: CDR1 DFQATT and CDR2 SNEGSKA (reference sequence). V was pared by 2 bases and J by 4 bases, with 1 base of the junction left unmatched. The CDR3 extends over 14 amino acids. The CDR3 reads CSARTSGGYNEQFF. CDR3 DNA sequence: TGCAGTGCTAGAACTAGCGGGGGATACAATGAGCAGTTCTTC.

The rearrangement links TRBV18 to TRBJ1-5, with 7 bases matching TRBD1. The CDR3 has 13 amino acids. Losses at the gene ends were 8 bases for V and 8 bases for J; bases not matched to a gene: 9. The germline gives CDR1 KGHSH, CDR2 LQKENI. The CDR3 protein is CASSWGDREPQHF. As DNA, the CDR3 is TGTGCCAGCAGCTGGGGCGACAGGGAGCCCCAGCATTTT.

This clonotype was seen a few times. V gene TRBV20-1 combines with J gene TRBJ1-1, with unresolved D. V lost 0 bases, J lost 1 base, and 9 bases lay in between. The germline V gene encodes CDR1 DFQATT and CDR2 SNEGSKA (reference sequence). CDR3 length equals 14 residues. CDR3 protein: CSARDQRGNTEAFF. For the CDR3, the DNA is TGCAGTGCTAGAGATCAACGGGGGAACACTGAAGCTTTCTTT.